The next 14 T cell receptor beta chains were all read from a single sample in a study of blood T cells in healthy people across ages. Sample-barcoded 5' priming and a J-beta primer mix drove a second PCR of roughly 7 to 11 cycles. TCRdb processed the 5' RACE reads anew with MiXCR; each CDR3 protein has one entry. The data contain 1.2 million to 1.5 million distinct CDR3 sequences, almost 60% of them seen just once; the ten biggest clones take up over 5%. The source material was blood. Every receptor here comes from a man in his late teens or twenties in good health.

This clonotype has only a few counts. The chain is built from TRBV12-1 and TRBJ2-4; the table's D call of TRBD1 was not tested on the DNA. TRBV12-1 is annotated as a pseudogene. This CDR3 has 16 residues. The CDR3 sequence is CASSPGQGRVKNIQYF. The CDR3 DNA follows: TGTGCCAGCAGCCCGGGACAGGGCCGGGTCAAAAACATTCAGTACTTC.

J is TRBJ2-4 and V is TRBV20-1; no clear D gene. Near its end, the DNA agrees better with TRBJ2-7, so the J call may be wrong. CDR1 and CDR2 from the germline V gene are DFQATT and SNEGSKA (reference sequence). The CDR3 contains 11 residues. The CDR3 protein is CSARDDPEQYF. CDR3 nucleotide sequence: TGCAGTGCTAGAGACGACCCCGAGCAGTACTTC.

The chain carries TRBV11-2 and TRBJ1-4; D not resolved. Germline V gene lookup returns CDR1 SGHAT and CDR2 FQNNGV. The CDR3 loop spans 16 amino acids. V was pared by 4 bases and J by 8 bases, with 20 bases between. CDR3 DNA sequence: TGTGCCAGCAGCTCCCTCGTGACCGGCGTGAGAGAAAAACTGTTTTTT. This encodes CASSSLVTGVREKLFF.

This clonotype was seen only a few times. The chain is built from TRBV29-1 and TRBJ1-1; D remains unclear. V lost 0 bases and J 1 base, leaving 3 bases between the germline ends. Per the germline V gene, CDR1 is SQVTM and CDR2 is ANQGSEA. This CDR3 has 12 amino acids. CDR3 sequence reads: CSVEEQNTEAFF. DNA for the CDR3: TGCAGCGTTGAAGAACAGAACACTGAAGCTTTCTTT.

This clonotype appeared once. This chain uses TRBV12-3 or TRBV12-4 with TRBJ2-3, with a weak D call TRBD1 (7 bases). The CDR3 is made up of 14 amino acids. V lost 6 bases, J lost 4 bases, and 14 bases lay in between. CDR3 bases: TGTGCCAGCAGAGGGACCAGGGGGGCAGATACGCAGTATTTT. The encoded protein is CASRGTRGADTQYF.

The chain links TRBV6-5 to TRBJ2-7; D is unclear. The tail of the sequence fits TRBJ2-1 better, so the J call may be wrong. This CDR3 comprises 14 residues. Germline V gene sequence: CDR1 MNHEY, CDR2 SVGAGI. The CDR3 nucleotides are TGTGCCAGCTCGTCCGACTGGAACCCTGCGGAGCAGTTCTTC. Amino acid sequence: CASSSDWNPAEQFF.

This clonotype appeared a few times. The CDR3: CASSSLIDSATYNEQFF. The CDR3 DNA follows: TGCGCCAGCAGCTCATTGATAGATTCGGCTACCTACAATGAGCAGTTCTTC. V and J are TRBV5-1 and TRBJ2-1; D remains unclear. With 3 bases removed from V and 2 bases from J, the gap between germline ends came to 18 bases. Germline V gene data show CDR1 as SGHRS and CDR2 as YFSETQ. There are 17 residues in the CDR3. The entire variable domain, with the rest obtained from reference TRBV5-1 and TRBJ2-1, is as follows: KAGVTQTPRYLIKTRGQQVTLSCSPISGHRSVSWYQQTPGQGLQFLFEYFSETQRNKGNFPGRFSGRQFSNSRSEMNVSTLELGDSALYLCASSSLIDSATYNEQFFGPGTRLTVL.

This chain connects TRBV6-5 to TRBJ2-1; TRBD2 matches 13 bases. After removal of 4 bases from V and 5 bases from J, the junction contained 5 bases not matched to a gene. This CDR3 spans 16 amino acids. The germline gives CDR1 MNHEY, CDR2 SVGAGI. The chain's CDR3 is CASSSTSGRPHNEQFF. As DNA, the CDR3 is TGTGCCAGCAGTTCGACTAGCGGGAGGCCCCACAATGAGCAGTTCTTC.

The chain is built from TRBV6-1 and TRBJ1-2, with D tentatively TRBD1 (5 bases). CDR3 size: 16 residues. V lost 0 bases and J lost 7, with 18 bases in between. CDR1 is MNHNS, CDR2 SASEGT, per germline. The CDR3 DNA reads as TGTGCCAGCAGTGAAGCCCCCCTTGGGGGATTTGGTGGCTACACCTTC. Its protein is CASSEAPLGGFGGYTF.

V gene TRBV7-9 combines with J gene TRBJ2-5; unclear D gene. The DNA end lines up better with TRBJ2-7; the J call may be wrong. CDR3 length: 12 amino acids. CDR1 and CDR2 (germline): SEHNR, FQNEAQ (reference sequence). The CDR3 loop reads CASSLLWAEQYF. CDR3 sequence (DNA): TGTGCCAGCAGCTTATTATGGGCCGAGCAGTACTTC.

Comments on this clonotype: Germline is not matched at one junction end, which may reflect a read error. The CDR3 loop reads CACSLGGKWQPQHF. Written as DNA, the CDR3 is TGTGCCTGCAGCCTAGGCGGGAAATGGCAGCCCCAGCATTTT. The V and J genes are TRBV7-2 and TRBJ1-5; D is uncertain. The CDR3 runs 14 residues. Per germline, CDR1 SGHTA and CDR2 FQGNSA.

V usage is TRBV6-5 and J usage is TRBJ2-1; D not certain. CDR1 and CDR2 (germline): MNHEY, SVGAGI. Trimming removed 2 bases at V and 4 bases at J, with 12 bases between. The CDR3 runs to 15 residues. For the CDR3, the DNA is TGTGCCAGCAGTTACGGGCGGCCCAGTTACAATGAGCAGTTCTTC. Translated, it gives CASSYGRPSYNEQFF.

The rearrangement links TRBV27 to TRBJ1-1; 7 positions agree with TRBD1. Losses at the gene ends were 9 bases for V and 3 bases for J; bases not matched to a gene: 7. The CDR3 runs to 13 residues. Germline loops: CDR1 MNHEY, CDR2 SMNVEV (reference sequence). In DNA, the CDR3 is TGTGCCAGTCAAGGGGGCGGGTACACTGAAGCTTTCTTT. It specifies CASQGGGYTEAFF.

This clonotype was detected only a few times. This chain links TRBV5-1 with TRBJ2-1; D possibly corresponds to TRBD2 (6 bases). The CDR3 has 14 amino acids. The V gene's germline CDR1 is SGHRS and CDR2 YFSETQ. The germline V and J ends were trimmed by 0 bases and 5 bases, with 9 bases remaining between them. The CDR3 here is CASSLVGGDNEQFF. The CDR3 coding sequence is TGCGCCAGCAGCTTGGTGGGGGGAGACAATGAGCAGTTCTTC.